Listed below are T cell receptor beta chains from one sample, sequenced in a study of blood T cell repertoires in COVID-19. The table came from immunoSEQ multiplex PCR; TCRdb's copy has only in-frame clones and leaves some out. The sample consists of 40,000 to 55,000 clones, roughly 83% of them appearing once. Sequenced: peripheral blood. The receptors were gathered from a man aged 50 or older with active COVID-19. Both conserved end residues are part of each CDR3. A D gene is named only where the DNA matches it firmly. Clone size is stated in some rows and not others, as once, few, many or a class when expanded.

abundance | d_gene | j_gene | v_gene | CDR3aa | CDR3nt
. | . | TRBJ2-1 | TRBV7-9 | CASIQGRTYNEQFF | TGTGCCAGCATACAGGGTCGAACCTACAATGAGCAGTTCTTC
. | . | TRBJ1-2 | TRBV27 | CASSLGHRRVEGYTF | TGTGCCAGCAGTTTAGGACATCGGAGAGTAGAGGGCTACACCTTC
. | . | TRBJ2-5 | TRBV12-3/TRBV12-4 | CASSFRTGETQYF | TGTGCCAGCAGCTTCCGGACTGGGGAGACCCAGTACTTC
. | . | TRBJ2-2 | TRBV19 | CASRSSTASNTGELFF | TGTGCCAGTAGGAGCTCGACAGCCTCGAACACCGGGGAGCTGTTTTTT
. | TRBD2 | TRBJ2-3 | TRBV6-1 | CASSEQAGGTDTQYF | TGTGCCAGCAGTGAACAGGCGGGGGGCACAGATACGCAGTATTTT
few | . | TRBJ1-1 | TRBV6-2/TRBV6-3 | CASSQYMNTEAFF | TGTGCCAGCAGTCAGTACATGAACACTGAAGCTTTCTTT
. | . | TRBJ2-5 | TRBV7-8 | CASSLGSWSGGETQYF | TGTGCCAGCAGCTTAGGCAGCTGGTCAGGGGGGGAGACCCAGTACTTC
. | TRBD1 | TRBJ2-1 | TRBV2 | CASRSGTGTYNEQFF | TGTGCCAGCAGGTCCGGGACAGGGACCTACAATGAGCAGTTCTTC
. | TRBD2 | TRBJ2-1 | TRBV25-1 | CASSENSGGLYNEQFF | TGTGCCAGCAGTGAGAATAGCGGGGGGCTATACAATGAGCAGTTCTTC
once | . | TRBJ2-1 | TRBV6-1 | CASSYEGVEQFF | TGTGCCAGCAGTTATGAAGGAGTTGAGCAGTTCTTC
. | TRBD1 | TRBJ2-3 | TRBV9 | CASSSGPGGRTDTQYF | TGTGCCAGCAGCTCGGGCCCAGGGGGTCGCACAGATACGCAGTATTTT
. | TRBD2 | TRBJ2-1 | TRBV7-8 | CASSFFSGGVLNEQFF | TGTGCCAGCAGCTTTTTTAGCGGGGGGGTACTCAATGAGCAGTTCTTC
. | . | TRBJ1-4 | TRBV7-9 | CASSLNYRVNEKLFF | TGTGCCAGCAGCTTAAATTACAGGGTTAATGAAAAACTGTTTTTT
. | . | TRBJ2-2 | TRBV6-5 | CASRPGGTGELFF | TGTGCCAGCAGACCAGGAGGAACCGGGGAGCTGTTTTTT
. | TRBD1 | TRBJ1-1 | TRBV6-5 | CASSLTNRGDTEAFF | TGTGCCAGCAGTCTAACCAACAGGGGTGACACTGAAGCTTTCTTT
. | . | TRBJ2-5 | TRBV4-1 | CASSQPGSEETQYF | TGCGCCAGCAGCCAACCGGGGTCCGAAGAGACCCAGTACTTC
. | . | TRBJ2-5 | TRBV4-2 | CASSQDRYSRQETQYF | TGTGCCAGCAGCCAAGATCGGTACAGCCGCCAAGAGACCCAGTACTTC
. | . | TRBJ1-2 | TRBV6-5 | CASSQEPRRGYTF | TGTGCCAGCAGCCAAGAACCTAGGAGAGGCTACACCTTC
. | . | TRBJ1-5 | TRBV6-5 | CASGGGGIGNQPQHF | TGTGCCAGCGGGGGAGGGGGTATTGGCAATCAGCCCCAGCATTTT
few | . | TRBJ2-7 | TRBV4-3 | CASSQDPGANYEQYF | TGCGCCAGCAGCCAAGATCCAGGGGCGAACTACGAGCAGTACTTC
. | . | TRBJ2-5 | TRBV20-1 | CSASFGETQYF | TGCAGTGCTAGTTTCGGGGAGACCCAGTACTTC
few | TRBD2 | TRBJ2-7 | TRBV5-4 | CASSLWSGGEQYF | TGTGCCAGCAGCTTGTGGTCGGGGGGGGAGCAGTACTTC